These T cell receptor beta chains were read from a single sample in a study of blood T cell repertoires in COVID-19. Method: immunoSEQ multiplex PCR; TCRdb's copy keeps in-frame clones and lacks some. The repertoire has some 150,000 clones, approximately 80% of them found once; the top ten carry roughly 8.4%. Source material: peripheral blood. These TCRs come from a human donor with acute or convalescent COVID-19. The donor label of this sample is uncertain. Both conserved end residues are part of each CDR3. Each record gives: V gene, D gene, CDR3 protein. D genes are given only for firm matches.

TRBV6-5,NA,CASSPSLTGSYGYTF
TRBV3-1/TRBV3-2,TRBD1,CASSFLPGQGNSPLHF
TRBV5-4,TRBD1,CASSYWDRGRIGTEAFF
TRBV9,TRBD1,CASSPRDRPYNEQFF
TRBV19,TRBD1,CASQTGSTLNTEAFF
TRBV11-1,TRBD2,CASSLSGGDLNEQFF
TRBV7-6,TRBD1,CASSTETGKKLFF
TRBV7-9,NA,CASSLTGPNSPLHF
TRBV4-1,TRBD1,CASSQVIGRGNSYEQYF
TRBV12-3/TRBV12-4,NA,CASSLDWTEAFF
TRBV30,TRBD2,CAWRITSGGHTDTQYF
TRBV6-1,TRBD1,CASSEQGAGYGTEAFF
TRBV5-1,NA,CASSLEGIAADTQYF
TRBV2,NA,CASSEARGNLYNSPLHF
TRBV9,TRBD1,CASRGGTGEDYGYTF
TRBV5-8,NA,CASSSLSNEQFF
TRBV19,TRBD1,CASIPGTGRNEQFF
TRBV7-2,TRBD1,CASSFRGRDEQYF
TRBV5-1,NA,CASSWQGAEAFF
TRBV9,NA,CASSVFEGLSGYTF
TRBV7-9,TRBD2,CASSPGGDGEYNEQFF
TRBV27,NA,CASTDSSYNEQFF
TRBV5-1,NA,CASSPGDTNEKLFF
TRBV7-2,TRBD1,CASSLEGTGSREAFF
TRBV9,TRBD2,CASSPGLGTDTQYF
TRBV5-1,NA,CASSLNSQGHYGYTF
TRBV9,TRBD1,CASSPPIRTGSYNSPLHF
TRBV4-1,NA,CASSQEGGYNEQFF
TRBV5-1,NA,CASSPTTGNYGYTF
TRBV7-8,NA,CASSYQGNSRTEAFF
TRBV27,NA,CASKGQRNQPQHF
TRBV11-1,NA,CASSWTQGSDTQYF
TRBV3-1/TRBV3-2,TRBD2,CASSRSGGAYNEQFF
TRBV25-1,NA,CASSEGVGHMNTEAFF
TRBV2,TRBD2,CASRRSGGIGELFF
TRBV9,NA,CASSVGGDGYNEQFF